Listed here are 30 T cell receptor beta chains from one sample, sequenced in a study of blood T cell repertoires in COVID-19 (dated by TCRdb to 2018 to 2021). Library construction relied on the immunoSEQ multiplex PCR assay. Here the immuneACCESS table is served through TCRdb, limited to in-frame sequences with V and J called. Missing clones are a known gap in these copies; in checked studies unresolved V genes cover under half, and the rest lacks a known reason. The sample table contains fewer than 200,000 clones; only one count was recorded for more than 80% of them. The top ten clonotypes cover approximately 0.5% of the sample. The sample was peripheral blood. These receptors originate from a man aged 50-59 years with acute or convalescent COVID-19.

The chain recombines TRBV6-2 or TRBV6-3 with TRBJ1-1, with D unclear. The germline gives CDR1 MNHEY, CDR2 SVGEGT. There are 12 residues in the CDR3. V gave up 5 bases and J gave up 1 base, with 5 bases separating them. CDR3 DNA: TGTGCCAGCAGTAACAGGAACACTGAAGCTTTCTTT. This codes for CASSNRNTEAFF.

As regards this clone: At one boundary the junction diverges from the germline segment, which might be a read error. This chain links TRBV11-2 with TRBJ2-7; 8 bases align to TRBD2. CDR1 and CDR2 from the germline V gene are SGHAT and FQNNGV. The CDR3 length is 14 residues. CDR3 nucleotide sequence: TGTGCCAGCAGTTTAGCGGGAACCCTCTACGAGCAGTACTTC. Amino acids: CASSLAGTLYEQYF.

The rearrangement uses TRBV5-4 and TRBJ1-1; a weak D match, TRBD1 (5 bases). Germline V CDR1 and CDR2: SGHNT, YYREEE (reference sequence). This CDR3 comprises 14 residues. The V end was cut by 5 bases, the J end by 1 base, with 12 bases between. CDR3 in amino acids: CASRNGQSNTEAFF. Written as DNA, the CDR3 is TGTGCCAGCAGGAATGGACAATCGAACACTGAAGCTTTCTTT.

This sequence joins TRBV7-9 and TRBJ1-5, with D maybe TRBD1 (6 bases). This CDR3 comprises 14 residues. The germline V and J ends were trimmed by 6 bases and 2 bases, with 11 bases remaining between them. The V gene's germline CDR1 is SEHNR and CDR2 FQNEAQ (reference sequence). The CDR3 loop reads CASSEQGGNQPQHF. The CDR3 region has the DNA TGTGCCAGCAGTGAACAGGGTGGCAATCAGCCCCAGCATTTT.

The CDR3 DNA is TGTGCCAGTAGGACAGGGGAAACAGATACGCAGTATTTT. It is translated as CASRTGETDTQYF. The genes are TRBV19 and TRBJ2-3; 8 bases match TRBD1. Germline loops: CDR1 LNHDA, CDR2 SQIVND (reference sequence). CDR3 length: 13 residues. J lost 3 bases, V lost 6 bases, and 2 bases had no gene match.

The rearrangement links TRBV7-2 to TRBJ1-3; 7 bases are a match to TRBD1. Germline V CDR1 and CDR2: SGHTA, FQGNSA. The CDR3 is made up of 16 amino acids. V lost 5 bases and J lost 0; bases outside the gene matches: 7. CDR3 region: CASSPGQLISGNTIYF. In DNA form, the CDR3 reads TGTGCCAGCAGCCCGGGACAGTTGATCTCTGGAAACACCATATATTTT. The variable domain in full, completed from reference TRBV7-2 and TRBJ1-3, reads GAGVSQSPSNKVTEKGKDVELRCDPISGHTALYWYRQSLGQGLEFLIYFQGNSAPDKSGLPSDRFSAERTGGSVSTLTIQRTQQEDSAVYLCASSPGQLISGNTIYFGEGSWLTVV.

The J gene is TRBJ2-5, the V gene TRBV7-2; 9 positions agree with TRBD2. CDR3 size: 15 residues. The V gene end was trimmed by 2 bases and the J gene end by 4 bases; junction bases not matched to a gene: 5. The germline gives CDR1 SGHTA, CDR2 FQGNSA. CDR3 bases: TGTGCCAGCAGCTTACAGCGGGGGGTGGGAGAGACCCAGTACTTC. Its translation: CASSLQRGVGETQYF.

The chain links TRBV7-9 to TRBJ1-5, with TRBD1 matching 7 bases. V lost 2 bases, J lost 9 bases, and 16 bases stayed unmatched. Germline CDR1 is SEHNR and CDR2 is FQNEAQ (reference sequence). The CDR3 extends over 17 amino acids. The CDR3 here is CASSLSIGRGASPPQHF. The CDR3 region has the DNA TGTGCCAGCAGCTTATCGATTGGCAGGGGGGCATCACCGCCCCAGCATTTT.

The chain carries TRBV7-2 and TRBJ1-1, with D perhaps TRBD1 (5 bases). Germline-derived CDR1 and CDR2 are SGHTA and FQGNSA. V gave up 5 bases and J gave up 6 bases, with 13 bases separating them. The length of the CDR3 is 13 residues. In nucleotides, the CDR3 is TGTGCCAGCAGCCCACGACAGCAAGCTGAAGCTTTCTTT. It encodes CASSPRQQAEAFF.

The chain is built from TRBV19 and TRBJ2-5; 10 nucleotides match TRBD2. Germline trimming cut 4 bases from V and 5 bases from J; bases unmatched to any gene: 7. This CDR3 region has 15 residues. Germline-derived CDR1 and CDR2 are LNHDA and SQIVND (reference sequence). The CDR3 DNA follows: TGTGCCAGTAGTAGAGCGGGACTAGCGCTGGAGACCCAGTACTTC. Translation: CASSRAGLALETQYF. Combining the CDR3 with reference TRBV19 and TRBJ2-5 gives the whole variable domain DGGITQSPKYLFRKEGQNVTLSCEQNLNHDAMYWYRQDPGQGLRLIYYSQIVNDFQKGDIAEGYSVSREKKESFPLTVTSAQKNPTAFYLCASSRAGLALETQYFGPGTRLLVL.

The CDR3 DNA is TGTGCCAGCAGCTCCGAAGCGGTAACCTACACCTTC. Its translation: CASSSEAVTYTF. J is TRBJ1-2 and V is TRBV7-2; D not certain. Germline CDR1 SGHTA, CDR2 FQGNSA. Trimming left V 4 bases short and J 10 bases short, with 13 bases between. The CDR3 runs 12 residues.

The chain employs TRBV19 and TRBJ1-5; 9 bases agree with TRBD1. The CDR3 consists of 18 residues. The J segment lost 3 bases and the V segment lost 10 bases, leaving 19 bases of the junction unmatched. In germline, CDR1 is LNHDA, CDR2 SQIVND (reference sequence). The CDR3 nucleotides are TGTGCCAATCCGATACAGGGGGCCCCGATGTGCCCCAATCAGCCCCAGCATTTT. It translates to CANPIQGAPMCPNQPQHF.

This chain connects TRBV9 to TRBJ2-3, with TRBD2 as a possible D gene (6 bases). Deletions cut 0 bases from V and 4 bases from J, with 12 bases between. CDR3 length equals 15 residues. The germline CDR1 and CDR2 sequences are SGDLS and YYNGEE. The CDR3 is CASSVAFGSADTQYF. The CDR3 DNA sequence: TGTGCCAGCAGCGTAGCCTTCGGGAGCGCAGATACGCAGTATTTT.

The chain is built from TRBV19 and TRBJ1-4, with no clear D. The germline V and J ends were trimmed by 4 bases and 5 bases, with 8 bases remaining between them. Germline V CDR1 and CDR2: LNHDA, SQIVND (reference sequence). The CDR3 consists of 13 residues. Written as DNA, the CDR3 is TGTGCCAGTAGTAACAGACCCAATGAAAAACTGTTTTTT. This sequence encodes CASSNRPNEKLFF.

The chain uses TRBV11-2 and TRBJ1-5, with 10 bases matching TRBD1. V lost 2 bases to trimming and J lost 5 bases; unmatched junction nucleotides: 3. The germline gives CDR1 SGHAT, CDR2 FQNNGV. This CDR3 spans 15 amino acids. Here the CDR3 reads CASSLLGTGDQPQHF. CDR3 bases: TGTGCCAGCAGCTTACTAGGGACAGGGGATCAGCCCCAGCATTTT.

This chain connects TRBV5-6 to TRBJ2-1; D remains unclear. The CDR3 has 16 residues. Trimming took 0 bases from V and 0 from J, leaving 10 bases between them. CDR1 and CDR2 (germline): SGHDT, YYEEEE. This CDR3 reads CASSLVGTSSYNEQFF. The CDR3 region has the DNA TGTGCCAGCAGCTTGGTTGGCACCAGCTCCTACAATGAGCAGTTCTTC.

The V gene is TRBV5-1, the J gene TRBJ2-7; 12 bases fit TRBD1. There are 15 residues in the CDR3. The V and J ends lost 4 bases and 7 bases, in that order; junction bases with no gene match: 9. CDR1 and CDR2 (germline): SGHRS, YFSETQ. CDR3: CASSAPGQGASEQYF. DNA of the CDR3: TGCGCCAGCAGCGCGCCGGGACAGGGGGCTAGTGAGCAGTACTTC.

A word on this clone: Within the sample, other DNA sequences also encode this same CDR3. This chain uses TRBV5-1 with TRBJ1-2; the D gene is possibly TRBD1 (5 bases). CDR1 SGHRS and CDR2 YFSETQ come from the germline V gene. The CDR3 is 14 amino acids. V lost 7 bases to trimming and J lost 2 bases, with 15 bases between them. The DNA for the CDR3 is TGCGCCAGCTCCTTGGGGGGGGAAAACTATGGCTACACCTTC. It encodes CASSLGGENYGYTF.

In DNA form, the CDR3 reads TGTGCCAGCAGTAATCCTTATGGCTACACCTTC. It specifies CASSNPYGYTF. The chain joins TRBV28 to TRBJ1-2; D remains ambiguous. The germline gives CDR1 MDHEN, CDR2 SYDVKM. Trimming took off 5 bases at V and 5 bases at J, with 6 bases between the two ends. The CDR3 contains 11 residues.

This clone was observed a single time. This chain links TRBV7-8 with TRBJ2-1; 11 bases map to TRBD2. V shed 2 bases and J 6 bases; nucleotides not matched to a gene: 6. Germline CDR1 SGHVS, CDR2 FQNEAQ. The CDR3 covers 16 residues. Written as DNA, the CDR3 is TGTGCCAGCAGCTTAACTTTGGGACTAGCGGCCAATGAGCAGTTCTTC. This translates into CASSLTLGLAANEQFF.

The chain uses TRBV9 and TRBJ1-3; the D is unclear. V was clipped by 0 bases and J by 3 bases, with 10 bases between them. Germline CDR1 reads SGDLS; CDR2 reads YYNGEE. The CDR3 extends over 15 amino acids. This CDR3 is CASSVGAAFGNTIYF. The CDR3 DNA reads TGTGCCAGCAGCGTAGGCGCCGCGTTTGGAAACACCATATATTTT.

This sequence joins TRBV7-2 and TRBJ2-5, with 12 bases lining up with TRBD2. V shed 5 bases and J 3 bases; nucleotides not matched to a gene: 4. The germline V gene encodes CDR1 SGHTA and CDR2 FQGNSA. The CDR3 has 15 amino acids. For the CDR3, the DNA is TGTGCCAGCAGCCCCTGGACTAGCGGGAAAGAGACCCAGTACTTC. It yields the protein CASSPWTSGKETQYF. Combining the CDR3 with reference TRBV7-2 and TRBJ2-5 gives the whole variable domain GAGVSQSPSNKVTEKGKDVELRCDPISGHTALYWYRQSLGQGLEFLIYFQGNSAPDKSGLPSDRFSAERTGGSVSTLTIQRTQQEDSAVYLCASSPWTSGKETQYFGPGTRLLVL.

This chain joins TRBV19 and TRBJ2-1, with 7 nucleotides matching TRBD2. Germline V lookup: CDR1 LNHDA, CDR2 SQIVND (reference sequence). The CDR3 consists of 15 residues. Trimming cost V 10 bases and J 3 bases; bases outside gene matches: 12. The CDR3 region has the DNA TGTGCCACCAGTAGTGACGGCGGGGGCTACAATGAGCAGTTCTTC. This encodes CATSSDGGGYNEQFF.

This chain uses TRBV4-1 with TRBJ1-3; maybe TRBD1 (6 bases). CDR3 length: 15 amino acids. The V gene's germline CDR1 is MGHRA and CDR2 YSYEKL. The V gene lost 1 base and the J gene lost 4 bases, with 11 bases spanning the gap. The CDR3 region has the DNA TGCGCCAGCAGCCAAGCGGGACAACGAGGAAACACCATATATTTT. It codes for CASSQAGQRGNTIYF.

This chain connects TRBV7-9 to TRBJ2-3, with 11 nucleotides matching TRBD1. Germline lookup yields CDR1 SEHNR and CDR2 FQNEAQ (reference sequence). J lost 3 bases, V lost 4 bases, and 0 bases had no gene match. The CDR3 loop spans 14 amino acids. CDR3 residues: CASSWDRGTDTQYF. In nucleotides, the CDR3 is TGTGCCAGCAGCTGGGACAGGGGGACAGATACGCAGTATTTT.

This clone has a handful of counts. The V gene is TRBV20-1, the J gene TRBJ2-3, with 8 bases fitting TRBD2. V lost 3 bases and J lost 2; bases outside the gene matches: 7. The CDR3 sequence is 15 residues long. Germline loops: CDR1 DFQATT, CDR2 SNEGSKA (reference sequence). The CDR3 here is CSASASGSNTDTQYF. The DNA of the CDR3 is TGCAGTGCTAGTGCCAGCGGGAGTAACACAGATACGCAGTATTTT.

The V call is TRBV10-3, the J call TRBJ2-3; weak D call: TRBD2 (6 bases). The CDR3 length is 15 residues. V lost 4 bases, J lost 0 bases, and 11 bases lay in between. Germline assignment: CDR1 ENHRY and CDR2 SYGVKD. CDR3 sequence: CAISVLAGSTDTQYF. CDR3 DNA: TGTGCCATCAGTGTCCTGGCGGGGAGCACAGATACGCAGTATTTT.

The CDR3 is CASSLGGSSNQPQHF. The CDR3 region has the DNA TGCGCCAGCAGCTTGGGCGGCAGTAGCAATCAGCCCCAGCATTTT. This rearrangement joins TRBV5-1 to TRBJ1-5; D is uncertain. This CDR3 has 15 amino acids. Germline values: CDR1 SGHRS, CDR2 YFSETQ. V dropped 0 bases and J dropped 0 bases, with 7 bases sitting between them.

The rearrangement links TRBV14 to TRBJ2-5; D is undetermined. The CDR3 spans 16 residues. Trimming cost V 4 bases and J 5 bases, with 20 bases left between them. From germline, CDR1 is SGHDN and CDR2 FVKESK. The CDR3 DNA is TGTGCCAGCAGCCCCCTACGCGTGAGGAATAAGGAGACCCAGTACTTC. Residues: CASSPLRVRNKETQYF.

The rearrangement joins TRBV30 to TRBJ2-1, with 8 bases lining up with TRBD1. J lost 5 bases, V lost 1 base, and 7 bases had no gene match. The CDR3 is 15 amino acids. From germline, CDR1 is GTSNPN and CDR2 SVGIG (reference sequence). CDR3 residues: CAWSGYRGSNNEQFF. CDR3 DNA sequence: TGTGCCTGGAGTGGGTACAGGGGGAGCAACAATGAGCAGTTCTTC.